This T cell receptor (beta chain) was identified during a study of blood T cells in healthy people across ages. Whole-study results and caveats: Changes seen in expanded clonotypes were possibly confounded by donor CMV status left unknown. With unsorted PBMCs, a conclusive comparison of naive versus antigen-experienced cells was not possible. Estimated diversity, derived from one million T cells, was regarded as an underestimate.

As concerns this clonotype: Its target is not known.

Trimming took 8 bases from V and 0 from J, leaving 13 bases between them. In germline, CDR1 is LGHNA, CDR2 YNFKEQ. There are 15 residues in the CDR3. A J-beta primer mix and a sample-barcoded 5' primer were used in a second PCR of about 7 to 11 cycles. A template-switch adaptor that had 12 random nucleotides put a tag on each cDNA molecule. TCRdb analysed the 5' RACE reads with MiXCR anew, one entry per CDR3 protein. The sample comprises around 990,000 distinct CDR3 sequences, 35% to 40% of which are singletons, and around 13% rests with the top ten. The origin of this receptor is a young man in good health. Sample: blood. The chain joins TRBV4-2 to TRBJ2-2, with D possibly matching TRBD1 (6 bases). CDR3 in amino acids: CASGLQGSNTGELFF. The CDR3 DNA reads TGTGCCAGCGGCCTCCAGGGGTCGAACACCGGGGAGCTGTTTTTT.